This TCR beta chain was identified in a study of T cell responses to AZD1222 COVID-19 vaccine. Study outcomes and limitations: Only six people who got AZD1222 tested seropositive at baseline. In the spike-specific TCR repertoire, nearly half reportedly target unmutated variant regions.

Clones were sequenced by immunoSEQ multiplex PCR, and TCRdb holds only the in-frame ones, with some missing. The sample consists of some 140,000 clones, 88% of them appearing once. Remarks on this clone: The antigen remains undetermined.

Per germline, CDR1 SEHNR and CDR2 FQNEAQ (reference sequence). Deletions cut 4 bases from V and 4 bases from J, with 17 bases between. CDR3 length: 16 residues. The V gene is TRBV7-9, the J gene TRBJ1-3; the D gene is possibly TRBD1 (5 bases). Sequencing was performed on peripheral blood, taken 28 days after the second AZD1222 dose. The TCR sequence derives from an adult who received the AZD1222 COVID-19 vaccine. The CDR3 coding sequence is TGTGCCAGCAGCTCAGCACCGGGACGGGGAGGAAACACCATATATTTT. Its translation: CASSSAPGRGGNTIYF.